The next 7 T cell receptor beta chains were all read from a single sample in a study of blood T cell repertoires in COVID-19. Data came from immunoSEQ multiplex PCR; TCRdb stores just in-frame clones and leaves some out. The data contain fewer than 350,000 clones, roughly 89% of them seen just once; the ten biggest clones take up roughly 5%. The sample comprised PBMCs or T cells enriched from blood (not recorded which). These receptors all come from a man between 60 and 75 years old who had recovered from COVID-19.

CDR3 sequence: CASSGRGEQYF. The CDR3 nucleotides are TGTGCCAGCAGCGGGAGGGGCGAGCAGTACTTC. The chain combines TRBV28 with TRBJ2-7; 8 bases are a match to TRBD2. CDR3 size: 11 residues. The junction had 1 base not matched to a gene; V was cut back by 6 bases and J by 6 bases. The germline CDR1 and CDR2 sequences are MDHEN and SYDVKM.

This clone was picked up one time. J is TRBJ2-7 and V is TRBV4-3; D may be TRBD1 (5 bases). V was trimmed by 1 base and J by 4 bases, leaving 14 bases between them. Germline V gives CDR1 LGHNA, CDR2 YSLEER. This CDR3 is built from 15 residues. The CDR3 region is CASSQVYQGGYEQYF. The CDR3 nucleotides are TGCGCCAGCAGCCAAGTATACCAGGGTGGGTACGAGCAGTACTTC.

V usage is TRBV4-2 and J usage is TRBJ1-1; 8 bases line up with TRBD1. The CDR3 is 15 amino acids. The V segment lost 0 bases and the J segment 6 bases; nucleotides outside the gene matches: 6. Germline loops: CDR1 LGHNA, CDR2 YNFKEQ. This CDR3 reads CASSQDAGGRSEAFF. In DNA form, the CDR3 reads TGTGCCAGCAGCCAAGATGCAGGGGGCAGGTCTGAAGCTTTCTTT.

This chain's CDR3 is CASSYSGQGLSQFF. CDR3 coding DNA: TGTGCCAGCAGTTACTCCGGACAGGGATTATCGCAGTTCTTC. The rearrangement joins TRBV6-5 to TRBJ2-1; 8 nucleotides match TRBD1. This CDR3 comprises 14 residues. Unmatched junction bases numbered 7, after V lost 0 bases and J lost 12 bases. Germline values: CDR1 MNHEY, CDR2 SVGAGI.

V usage is TRBV2 and J usage is TRBJ1-4; a possible D gene is TRBD1 (6 bases). In germline, CDR1 is SNHLY, CDR2 FYNNEI. Between the trimmed V and J ends, which lost 6 bases and 0 bases, there was a span of 8 bases. The CDR3 runs 14 residues. CDR3 loop: CASRDSATNEKLFF. CDR3 coding DNA: TGTGCCAGCAGGGACAGCGCAACTAATGAAAAACTGTTTTTT.

This rearrangement joins TRBV5-4 to TRBJ2-7, with D possibly TRBD1 on 5 matching bases. The length of the CDR3 is 13 residues. CDR1 and CDR2 (germline): SGHNT, YYREEE (reference sequence). V lost 0 bases and J 6 bases, leaving 10 bases between the germline ends. The CDR3: CASSLVRDSEQYF. The CDR3, as DNA: TGTGCCAGCAGCTTGGTTAGAGACAGCGAGCAGTACTTC.

The J gene is TRBJ2-7, the V gene TRBV6-5; TRBD2 matches 9 bases. The CDR3 extends over 14 amino acids. V shed 7 bases and J 5 bases; nucleotides not matched to a gene: 9. Germline V gene sequence: CDR1 MNHEY, CDR2 SVGAGI. CDR3 residues: CASKSSGSENEQYF. CDR3 DNA sequence: TGTGCCAGCAAGAGTAGCGGGAGTGAGAACGAGCAGTACTTC.